The 17 T cell receptor beta chains below were found in one sample sequenced in a study of neurological immune-mediated disorders. TCRdb reanalysed the 5' RACE reads using MiXCR and keeps one entry per CDR3 protein. The data hold 20,000 to 30,000 distinct CDR3 sequences, with about 6.3% observed a single time. What was sequenced was PBMCs. All receptors derive from a middle-aged woman in good health.

This clonotype was counted ten times or more. The rearrangement uses TRBV24-1 and TRBJ1-2; D not certain. Germline V gives CDR1 KGHDR, CDR2 SFDVKD. Trimming left V 3 bases short and J 7 bases short, with 8 bases between. The CDR3 spans 12 residues. CDR3 DNA: TGTGCCACCAGTGATCTAAGGGTTGGCTACACCTTC. Its protein product is CATSDLRVGYTF.

In its sample, this clonotype was seen many times. This rearrangement joins TRBV25-1 to TRBJ2-6; D is unclear. The CDR3 has 15 amino acids. Germline CDR1 reads MGHDK; CDR2 reads SYGVNS. V was pared by 4 bases and J by 0 bases, with 7 bases between. CDR3 sequence (DNA): TGTGCCAGCAGTGTAAGACTCTCTGGGGCCAACGTCCTGACTTTC. Residues: CASSVRLSGANVLTF. The complete variable domain, with remaining parts taken from reference TRBV25-1 and TRBJ2-6, reads EADIYQTPRYLVIGTGKKITLECSQTMGHDKMYWYQQDPGMELHLIHYSYGVNSTEKGDLSSESTVSRIRTEHFPLTLESARPSHTSQYLCASSVRLSGANVLTFGAGSRLTVL.

This clonotype was recorded at least ten times. The V call is TRBV29-1, the J call TRBJ2-3, with 8 bases identical to TRBD2. The CDR3 sequence is 17 residues long. Germline V gives CDR1 SQVTM, CDR2 ANQGSEA. J was trimmed by 1 base and V by 0 bases; bases with no gene match: 9. Written as DNA, the CDR3 is TGCAGCGTTGAAGACCCCCGGGGGCGGGAGGGCACAGATACGCAGTATTTT. Its translation: CSVEDPRGREGTDTQYF.

At least ten counts were recorded for this clonotype. The chain employs TRBV7-2 and TRBJ1-1; D unclear. The V end was cut by 2 bases, the J end by 10 bases, with 8 bases between. CDR1 is SGHTA, CDR2 FQGNSA, per germline. The length of the CDR3 is 11 residues. CDR3 sequence reads: CASSLHRGAFF. In DNA, the CDR3 is TGTGCCAGCAGCTTACACAGAGGAGCTTTCTTT.

This clonotype occurred many times. The V gene is TRBV12-3 or TRBV12-4, the J gene TRBJ2-2, with 8 bases matching TRBD2. V shed 7 bases and J 7 bases; nucleotides not matched to a gene: 11. CDR3 length equals 15 residues. CDR3 DNA sequence: TGTGCCAGCAAAGGTAGCGGGACCGAAGTCGGGGAGCTGTTTTTT. Amino acid sequence: CASKGSGTEVGELFF.

This clonotype was counted many times. The V call is TRBV7-2, the J call TRBJ2-5; 9 nucleotides match TRBD2. Germline V gene data show CDR1 as SGHTA and CDR2 as FQGNSA. The CDR3 covers 16 residues. Losses at the gene ends were 2 bases for V and 1 base for J; bases not matched to a gene: 5. DNA for the CDR3: TGTGCCAGCAGCTTAACGATTAGCGGGAGCCAAGAGACCCAGTACTTC. As protein: CASSLTISGSQETQYF. The whole variable domain, remainder taken from reference TRBV7-2 and TRBJ2-5, is GAGVSQSPSNKVTEKGKDVELRCDPISGHTALYWYRQSLGQGLEFLIYFQGNSAPDKSGLPSDRFSAERTGGSVSTLTIQRTQQEDSAVYLCASSLTISGSQETQYFGPGTRLLVL.

V is TRBV5-5 and J is TRBJ2-7; weak D call: TRBD2 (5 bases). Germline loops: CDR1 SGHKS, CDR2 YYEKEE (reference sequence). The CDR3 covers 15 residues. The CDR3: CNSSGWSASSYEQYF. CDR3 DNA: TGTAACAGCAGCGGATGGTCAGCAAGCTCCTACGAGCAGTACTTC.

This clonotype has a count of ten or more. The chain is built from TRBV4-3 and TRBJ1-4; D is ambiguous. The CDR3 totals 13 residues. The germline gives CDR1 LGHNA, CDR2 YSLEER. V lost 1 base and J lost 8, with 8 bases in between. The CDR3 sequence: CASSQGLEEKLFF. The CDR3 nucleotides are TGCGCCAGCAGCCAAGGCCTCGAAGAAAAACTGTTTTTT.

This clonotype was detected many times. The V gene is TRBV15, the J gene TRBJ2-5; TRBD2 aligns across 8 bases. This CDR3 contains 15 residues. CDR1 is LNHNV and CDR2 is YYDKDF in the germline V gene (reference sequence). With V trimmed by 0 bases and J by 5 bases, 5 bases remained unmatched. DNA for the CDR3: TGTGCCACCAGCAGAGACCAGCGGGAGAGGGAGACCCAGTACTTC. Encoded protein: CATSRDQRERETQYF. Full variable domain (remainder filled in from reference TRBV15 and TRBJ2-5): DAMVIQNPRYQVTQFGKPVTLSCSQTLNHNVMYWYQQKSSQAPKLLFHYYDKDFNNEADTPDNFQSRRPNTSFCFLDIRSPGLGDTAMYLCATSRDQRERETQYFGPGTRLLVL.

Notes on this clonotype: This may be a read error: a much more frequent sequence differs by one nucleotide. The chain recombines TRBV28 with TRBJ2-1, with a tentative D call TRBD1 (5 bases). The CDR3 spans 12 residues. The V gene's germline CDR1 is MDHEN and CDR2 SYDVKM. The CDR3 DNA follows: TGTTCCAGCAGGACACAGCGCAATGAGCAGTTCTTC. This sequence encodes CSSRTQRNEQFF.

This clonotype appeared many times. The CDR3 DNA sequence: TGTGCCAGTAGTGGAGCTGGCGGCTCCTACAATGAGCAGTTCTTC. The encoded protein is CASSGAGGSYNEQFF. This rearrangement joins TRBV19 to TRBJ2-1; D remains unclear. The germline CDR1 and CDR2 sequences are LNHDA and SQIVND (reference sequence). The CDR3 is 15 amino acids. V lost 5 bases, J lost 0 bases, and 11 bases lay in between.

This clonotype is labeled as medium-sized. The chain has TRBV5-1 and TRBJ1-2; a weak D match, TRBD1 (5 bases). Per germline, CDR1 SGHRS and CDR2 YFSETQ. The germline V and J ends were trimmed by 0 bases and 5 bases, with 11 bases remaining between them. This CDR3 comprises 14 residues. The CDR3 reads CASSLAPEGYGYTF. In DNA form, the CDR3 reads TGCGCCAGCAGCTTGGCCCCAGAGGGGTATGGCTACACCTTC.

This clonotype is medium-sized. DNA for the CDR3: TGTGCCAGCAAGGGTACTAGCGTGAGCTCCTACGAGCAGTACTTC. Translated, it gives CASKGTSVSSYEQYF. The J gene is TRBJ2-7, the V gene TRBV6-5, with 7 bases lining up with TRBD2. Per the germline V gene, CDR1 is MNHEY and CDR2 is SVGAGI. The V and J ends lost 7 bases and 0 bases, in that order; junction bases with no gene match: 9. The CDR3 is made up of 15 amino acids.

This clonotype was counted at least ten times. The chain is built from TRBV19 and TRBJ2-5, with 7 bases lining up with TRBD2. The CDR3 totals 13 residues. CDR1 is LNHDA and CDR2 is SQIVND in the germline V gene (reference sequence). After removal of 6 bases from V and 7 bases from J, the junction contained 8 bases not matched to a gene. DNA of the CDR3: TGTGCCAGTAGCCAAGGGACTAAAGGGACCCAGTACTTC. Translation gives CASSQGTKGTQYF.

This clonotype has at least ten counts. The chain couples TRBV5-1 to TRBJ2-1, with D possibly being TRBD1 (5 bases). Looked up from germline, CDR1 is SGHRS and CDR2 is YFSETQ. Trimming left V 0 bases short and J 3 bases short, with 10 bases between. The CDR3 covers 15 residues. This chain's CDR3 is CASSLDGQLYNEQFF. The CDR3, as DNA: TGCGCCAGCAGCTTGGACGGACAACTCTACAATGAGCAGTTCTTC.

At least ten counts were recorded for this clonotype. The chain links TRBV7-6 to TRBJ2-1; the match to TRBD2 covers 7 bases. The J segment lost 15 bases and the V segment lost 7 bases, leaving 15 bases of the junction unmatched. In germline, CDR1 is SGHVS, CDR2 FNYEAQ. The CDR3 loop spans 13 amino acids. The CDR3 loop reads CASTHGLELPLFF. The CDR3 DNA reads TGTGCCAGCACCCACGGACTAGAACTTCCTTTGTTCTTC.

Of note for this clonotype: A much larger clone is a single base away; this may be a read error. The chain recombines TRBV30 with TRBJ2-7; perhaps TRBD1 as D (6 bases). Deletions cut 3 bases from V and 3 bases from J, with 15 bases between. Per the germline V gene, CDR1 is GTSNPN and CDR2 is SVGIG (reference sequence). The length of the CDR3 is 14 residues. The CDR3 DNA is TGTGCCTGGAGCCCCGCAGGGGTTTTCTACGAGCAGTACTTC. Its protein is CAWSPAGVFYEQYF.